One and the same sample provided the 30 T cell receptor beta chains below, sequenced in a study of T cell changes during pregnancy in multiple sclerosis. Assay: immunoSEQ multiplex PCR; the TCRdb copy retains only in-frame clones and omits some. The repertoire consists of 29,000 or so clones, with about 92% occurring once and the leading ten covering 0.71%. Here the sequenced sample was CD4+ T cells from peripheral blood mononuclear cells, taken in the first trimester of pregnancy. The receptors shown here come from a female donor with multiple sclerosis, enrolled in a pregnancy study.

The chain recombines TRBV2 with TRBJ2-3; D gene ambiguous. With 0 bases removed from V and 2 bases from J, the gap between germline ends came to 12 bases. Looked up from germline, CDR1 is SNHLY and CDR2 is FYNNEI. The CDR3 length is 16 residues. The CDR3 loop reads CASSEASTPPTDTQYF. Written as DNA, the CDR3 is TGTGCCAGCAGTGAAGCATCCACACCGCCCACAGATACGCAGTATTTT.

The V gene is TRBV7-2, the J gene TRBJ2-1, with 11 bases matching TRBD1. The CDR3 is made up of 15 amino acids. CDR1 and CDR2 from the germline V gene are SGHTA and FQGNSA. V lost 5 bases to trimming and J lost 3 bases; unmatched junction nucleotides: 3. The CDR3 DNA reads TGTGCCAGCAGCCCCGGGACAGGGGGCTACAATGAGCAGTTCTTC. It yields the protein CASSPGTGGYNEQFF.

The chain employs TRBV29-1 and TRBJ2-1; possibly TRBD2 for D (6 bases). The germline V gene has CDR1 SQVTM and CDR2 ANQGSEA. Trimming left V 5 bases short and J 6 bases short, with 14 bases between. The CDR3 consists of 13 residues. The CDR3 protein is CSVFTLGGNEQFF. The DNA of the CDR3 is TGCAGCGTTTTTACGTTGGGGGGCAATGAGCAGTTCTTC.

The rearrangement joins TRBV19 to TRBJ1-3; D unclear. This CDR3 is 14 amino acids long. Trimming removed 3 bases at V and 4 bases at J, with 10 bases between. Per the germline V gene, CDR1 is LNHDA and CDR2 is SQIVND (reference sequence). Written as DNA, the CDR3 is TGTGCCAGTAGTATCGTAGCTCGGGGAAACACCATATATTTT. The encoded protein is CASSIVARGNTIYF.

The chain recombines TRBV5-6 with TRBJ1-2, with D unclear. Trimming pared 0 bases from V and 11 bases from J, leaving 11 bases between. Germline CDR1 and CDR2: SGHDT and YYEEEE. The CDR3 runs to 12 residues. The CDR3 DNA sequence: TGTGCCAGCAGCTTGGGTTGGGAGGCGTACACCTTC. This gives the protein CASSLGWEAYTF.

V is TRBV5-1 and J is TRBJ2-1; 9 bases align to TRBD1. V shed 3 bases and J 7 bases; nucleotides not matched to a gene: 5. This CDR3 is 14 amino acids long. The germline CDR1 and CDR2 sequences are SGHRS and YFSETQ. As DNA, the CDR3 is TGCGCCAGCAGCTCCCGGGACAGGGCGAATGAGCAGTTCTTC. Amino acids: CASSSRDRANEQFF.

This sequence joins TRBV7-2 and TRBJ1-1; 9 positions agree with TRBD1. The CDR3 is 19 residues long. Germline V gene lookup returns CDR1 SGHTA and CDR2 FQGNSA. The J segment lost 1 base and the V segment lost 5 bases, leaving 17 bases of the junction unmatched. In DNA form, the CDR3 reads TGTGCCAGCAGCCCTAGAAGGGACAGGGCAGATTGGTGGAACACTGAAGCTTTCTTT. It codes for CASSPRRDRADWWNTEAFF.

The chain is built from TRBV30 and TRBJ2-5, with 13 bases aligning to TRBD2. CDR3 length equals 17 residues. Germline V CDR1 and CDR2: GTSNPN, SVGIG (reference sequence). The trim removed 2 bases at V and 4 bases at J, leaving 10 bases unmatched. CDR3: CAWSSPRLAGGRETQYF. The CDR3 nucleotides read TGTGCCTGGAGTTCCCCCCGACTAGCGGGGGGTAGAGAGACCCAGTACTTC.

The chain joins TRBV4-2 to TRBJ2-1; 11 bases are shared with TRBD2. Germline lookup yields CDR1 LGHNA and CDR2 YNFKEQ. The CDR3 has 18 amino acids. After removal of 0 bases from V and 15 bases from J, the junction contained 19 bases not matched to a gene. CDR3 DNA: TGTGCCAGCAGCCAAGATGCCCGAGTCGCTAGCGGGGGGTTTGCCTTGTTCTTC. This translates into CASSQDARVASGGFALFF.

The chain couples TRBV18 to TRBJ2-3, with D possibly matching TRBD1 (6 bases). This CDR3 has 15 amino acids. The germline gives CDR1 KGHSH, CDR2 LQKENI. V lost 5 bases to trimming and J lost 4 bases, with 16 bases between them. This CDR3 is CASSSFGTPSDTQYF. CDR3 in DNA: TGTGCCAGCTCATCCTTCGGGACACCATCAGATACGCAGTATTTT.

The chain links TRBV5-1 to TRBJ2-2; 7 bases are shared with TRBD2. The CDR3 totals 14 residues. The germline V gene encodes CDR1 SGHRS and CDR2 YFSETQ. Unmatched junction bases numbered 5, after V lost 4 bases and J lost 5 bases. The CDR3 spells CASSPRTRTGELFF. CDR3 sequence (DNA): TGCGCCAGCAGCCCCCGGACTAGGACCGGGGAGCTGTTTTTT.

The rearrangement links TRBV7-2 to TRBJ2-2; 7 nucleotides agree with TRBD2. V lost 6 bases to trimming and J lost 5 bases; unmatched junction nucleotides: 6. The CDR3 is made up of 14 amino acids. Germline V CDR1 and CDR2: SGHTA, FQGNSA. The DNA of the CDR3 is TGTGCCAGCAGGTTATACGGGGGGACCGGGGAGCTGTTTTTT. Translation: CASRLYGGTGELFF.

The chain recombines TRBV28 with TRBJ2-1, with D tentatively TRBD1 (6 bases). Germline V CDR1 and CDR2: MDHEN, SYDVKM. V lost 6 bases and J lost 0, with 15 bases in between. The CDR3 sequence is 16 residues long. The CDR3 region has the DNA TGTGCCAGCAGACCCACTACAGGGTTCTCCTACAATGAGCAGTTCTTC. Its protein product is CASRPTTGFSYNEQFF.

The chain recombines TRBV5-4 with TRBJ2-3; D is uncertain. CDR3 length equals 13 residues. With 2 bases removed from V and 6 bases from J, the gap between germline ends came to 10 bases. From germline, CDR1 is SGHNT and CDR2 YYREEE (reference sequence). For the CDR3, the DNA is TGTGCCAGCAGCTTTACAGTTAGGGATACGCAGTATTTT. Residues: CASSFTVRDTQYF.

The DNA for the CDR3 is TGTGCCAGCTCGGCAGGGGGCAGGAGTTCACCCCTCCACTTT. Amino acid sequence: CASSAGGRSSPLHF. This sequence joins TRBV18 and TRBJ1-6; 8 nucleotides agree with TRBD1. The germline gives CDR1 KGHSH, CDR2 LQKENI. CDR3 length equals 14 residues. V shed 6 bases and J 9 bases; nucleotides not matched to a gene: 7.

The V and J genes are TRBV11-3 and TRBJ2-5; D perhaps matches TRBD2 (5 bases). Germline values: CDR1 SGHNT, CDR2 YENEEA. With 2 bases removed from V and 5 bases from J, the gap between germline ends came to 9 bases. The CDR3 contains 13 residues. This chain's CDR3 is CASSLRGRETQYF. Written as DNA, the CDR3 is TGTGCCAGCAGCTTACGGGGTCGGGAGACCCAGTACTTC.

The genes are TRBV2 and TRBJ2-7; 8 bases agree with TRBD1. With V trimmed by 4 bases and J by 5 bases, 7 bases remained unmatched. The length of the CDR3 is 14 residues. Germline CDR1 SNHLY, CDR2 FYNNEI. The CDR3 here is CASSVDRGCHEQYF. Written as DNA, the CDR3 is TGTGCCAGCAGTGTAGACAGGGGTTGCCACGAGCAGTACTTC.

J is TRBJ2-2 and V is TRBV7-2; 8 nucleotides align to TRBD2. J lost 7 bases, V lost 6 bases, and 1 base had no gene match. CDR3 length: 12 residues. Germline-derived CDR1 and CDR2 are SGHTA and FQGNSA. The CDR3: CASSRGGGELFF. The CDR3 DNA reads TGTGCCAGCAGTCGGGGGGGCGGGGAGCTGTTTTTT.

The rearrangement links TRBV18 to TRBJ2-7; the D gene is possibly TRBD1 (6 bases). The CDR3 has 14 residues. Trimming took 6 bases from V and 4 from J, leaving 16 bases between them. Germline V CDR1 and CDR2: KGHSH, LQKENI. The CDR3 region has the DNA TGTGCCAGCTCTCCAACAGGGAGCGGTTACGAGCAGTACTTC. This translates into CASSPTGSGYEQYF.

The J gene is TRBJ2-3, the V gene TRBV29-1; 7 positions agree with TRBD1. CDR1 and CDR2 from the germline V gene are SQVTM and ANQGSEA. This CDR3 has 14 amino acids. V lost 7 bases, J lost 3 bases, and 10 bases stayed unmatched. CDR3 in amino acids: CSASLGGATDTQYF. Here the CDR3 DNA reads TGCAGCGCCAGTTTAGGGGGCGCGACAGATACGCAGTATTTT.

The J gene is TRBJ2-3, the V gene TRBV5-1, with TRBD2 matching 15 bases. Germline V gene data show CDR1 as SGHRS and CDR2 as YFSETQ. The CDR3 runs 17 residues. V trimming: 4 bases; J trimming: 5 bases; junction bases outside the gene matches: 8. The CDR3 sequence: CASSPGLAGGSGDTQYF. The CDR3, as DNA: TGCGCCAGCAGCCCCGGACTAGCGGGGGGGAGTGGAGATACGCAGTATTTT.

CDR3 region: CASSYRDRSSYEQYF. CDR3 nucleotide sequence: TGTGCCAGCAGTTACCGAGACAGGAGCTCCTACGAGCAGTACTTC. The V and J genes are TRBV6-5 and TRBJ2-7; TRBD1 might be the D (6 bases). The CDR3 is made up of 15 amino acids. The V end lost 2 bases, the J end lost 0 bases, and 11 bases lay between the germline ends. Germline lookup yields CDR1 MNHEY and CDR2 SVGAGI.

The chain joins TRBV2 to TRBJ2-5, with 12 bases identical to TRBD2. CDR3 length: 15 residues. With V trimmed by 6 bases and J by 4 bases, 6 bases remained unmatched. CDR1 and CDR2 (germline): SNHLY, FYNNEI. The chain's CDR3 is CASRGLAGGAETQYF. Written as DNA, the CDR3 is TGTGCCAGCAGGGGCCTAGCGGGGGGGGCAGAGACCCAGTACTTC.

The V and J genes are TRBV5-1 and TRBJ2-2; D is possibly TRBD2 (6 bases). Germline CDR1 reads SGHRS; CDR2 reads YFSETQ. The V and J ends lost 1 base and 2 bases respectively, with 9 bases between them. There are 15 residues in the CDR3. This CDR3 reads CASSLYGGNTGELFF. CDR3 DNA: TGCGCCAGCAGCTTGTACGGGGGAAACACCGGGGAGCTGTTTTTT.

V usage is TRBV7-3 and J usage is TRBJ2-3; D is undetermined. V lost 6 bases and J 0 bases, leaving 7 bases between the germline ends. Germline assignment: CDR1 SGHTA and CDR2 FQGTGA. The CDR3 extends over 13 amino acids. For the CDR3, the DNA is TGTGCCAGCAGTTCTAGTAGCACAGATACGCAGTATTTT. Translating it yields CASSSSSTDTQYF.

The J gene is TRBJ2-3, the V gene TRBV6-5; D unclear. Trimming left V 8 bases short and J 2 bases short, with 14 bases between. The CDR3 length is 14 residues. The germline V gene encodes CDR1 MNHEY and CDR2 SVGAGI. CDR3 in amino acids: CASATRLPTDTQYF. The CDR3 DNA reads TGTGCCAGCGCGACTCGGCTACCCACAGATACGCAGTATTTT.

The V gene is TRBV27, the J gene TRBJ2-7, with TRBD2 matching over 8 bases. The germline V gene has CDR1 MNHEY and CDR2 SMNVEV (reference sequence). J lost 4 bases, V lost 7 bases, and 9 bases had no gene match. The CDR3 extends over 14 amino acids. The DNA for the CDR3 is TGTGCCAGCAAGCCGGGACTAGTGTTTTACGAGCAGTACTTC. It is translated as CASKPGLVFYEQYF.

The V gene is TRBV6-4, the J gene TRBJ1-6; D gene unclear. There are 13 residues in the CDR3. Germline CDR1 MRHNA, CDR2 SNTAGT. Trimming shortened V by 2 bases and J by 8 bases, and 7 bases separated the two germline ends. CDR3 in DNA: TGTGCCAGCAGTGACGAGATAGATTCACCCCTCCACTTT. It yields the protein CASSDEIDSPLHF.

V gene TRBV4-1 combines with J gene TRBJ2-7; D gene uncertain. The germline V gene has CDR1 MGHRA and CDR2 YSYEKL. The CDR3 is 15 amino acids. The ends were cut back, 0 bases at V and 0 bases at J, with 9 bases in the middle. The CDR3 nucleotides read TGCGCCAGCAGCCAAGATCCTGGCAGCTCCTACGAGCAGTACTTC. This sequence encodes CASSQDPGSSYEQYF.

The chain combines TRBV28 with TRBJ1-1; D possibly corresponds to TRBD1 (6 bases). Germline CDR1 reads MDHEN; CDR2 reads SYDVKM. The germline V and J ends were trimmed by 8 bases and 5 bases, with 18 bases remaining between them. The CDR3 is 14 residues long. CDR3 DNA sequence: TGTGCCAGCCGGGTGGGGGGGCGCCGGACTGAAGCTTTCTTT. It codes for CASRVGGRRTEAFF.